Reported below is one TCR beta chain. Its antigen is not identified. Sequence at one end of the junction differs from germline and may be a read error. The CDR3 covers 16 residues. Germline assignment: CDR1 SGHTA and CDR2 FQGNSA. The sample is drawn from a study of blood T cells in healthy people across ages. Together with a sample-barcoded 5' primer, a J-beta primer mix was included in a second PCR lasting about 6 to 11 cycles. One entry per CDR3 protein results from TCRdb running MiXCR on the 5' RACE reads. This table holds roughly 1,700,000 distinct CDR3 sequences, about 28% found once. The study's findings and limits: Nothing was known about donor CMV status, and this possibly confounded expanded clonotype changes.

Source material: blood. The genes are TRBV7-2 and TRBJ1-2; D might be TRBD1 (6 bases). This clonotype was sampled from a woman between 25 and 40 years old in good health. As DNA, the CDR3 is TGTGCCGGCAGGGGACGCCCCGCGGCACACTTGTATGGCTACACCTTC. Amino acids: CAGRGRPAAHLYGYTF.